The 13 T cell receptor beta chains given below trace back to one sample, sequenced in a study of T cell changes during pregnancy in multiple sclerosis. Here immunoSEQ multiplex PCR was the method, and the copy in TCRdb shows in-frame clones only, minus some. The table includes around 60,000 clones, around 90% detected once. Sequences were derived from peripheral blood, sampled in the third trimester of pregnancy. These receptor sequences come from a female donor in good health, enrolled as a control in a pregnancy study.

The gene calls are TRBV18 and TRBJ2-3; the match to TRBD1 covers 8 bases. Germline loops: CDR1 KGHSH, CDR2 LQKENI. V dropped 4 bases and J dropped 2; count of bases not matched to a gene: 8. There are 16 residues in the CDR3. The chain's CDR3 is CASSLGTDRATDTQYF. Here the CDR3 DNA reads TGTGCCAGCTCACTGGGAACGGACAGGGCCACAGATACGCAGTATTTT.

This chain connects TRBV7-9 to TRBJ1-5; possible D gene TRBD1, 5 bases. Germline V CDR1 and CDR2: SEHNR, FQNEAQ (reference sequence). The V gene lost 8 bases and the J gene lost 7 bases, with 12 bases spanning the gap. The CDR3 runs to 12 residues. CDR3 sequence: CASSTDTQPQHF. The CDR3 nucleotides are TGTGCCAGCTCTACGGACACCCAGCCCCAGCATTTT.

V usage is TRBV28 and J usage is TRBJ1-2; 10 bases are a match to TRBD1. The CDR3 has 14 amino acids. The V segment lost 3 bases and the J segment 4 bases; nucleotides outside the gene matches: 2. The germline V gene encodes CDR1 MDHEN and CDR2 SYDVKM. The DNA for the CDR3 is TGTGCCAGCAGTTTGACAGGGGGCATCTATGGCTACACCTTC. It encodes CASSLTGGIYGYTF.

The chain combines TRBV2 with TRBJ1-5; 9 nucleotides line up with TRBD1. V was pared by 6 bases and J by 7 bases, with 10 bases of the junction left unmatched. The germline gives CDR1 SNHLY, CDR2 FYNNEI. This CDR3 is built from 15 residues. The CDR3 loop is CASSPGQGKSQPQHF. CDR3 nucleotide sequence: TGTGCCAGCAGCCCGGGACAGGGAAAGTCACAGCCCCAGCATTTT. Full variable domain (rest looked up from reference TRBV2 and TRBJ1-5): EPEVTQTPSHQVTQMGQEVILRCVPISNHLYFYWYRQILGQKVEFLVSFYNNEISEKSEIFDDQFSVERPDGSNFTLKIRSTKLEDSAMYFCASSPGQGKSQPQHFGDGTRLSIL.

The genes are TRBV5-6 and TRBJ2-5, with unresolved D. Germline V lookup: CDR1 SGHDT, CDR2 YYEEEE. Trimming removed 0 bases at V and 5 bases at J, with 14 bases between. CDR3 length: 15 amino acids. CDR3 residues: CASSLAVYGTETQYF. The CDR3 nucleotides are TGTGCCAGCAGCTTGGCCGTATACGGTACGGAGACCCAGTACTTC.

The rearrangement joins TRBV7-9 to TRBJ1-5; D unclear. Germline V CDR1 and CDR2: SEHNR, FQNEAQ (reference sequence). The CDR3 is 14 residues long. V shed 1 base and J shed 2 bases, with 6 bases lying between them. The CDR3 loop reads CASSLGQGNQPQHF. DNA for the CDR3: TGTGCCAGCAGCTTAGGTCAGGGCAATCAGCCCCAGCATTTT.

CDR3 loop: CASSVLWTVLVLAKNIQYF. The CDR3 DNA sequence: TGTGCCAGCAGCGTTCTTTGGACAGTTCTCGTTCTAGCCAAAAACATTCAGTACTTC. The chain joins TRBV21-1 to TRBJ2-4; TRBD1 is the table's D call, not checked against the DNA. TRBV21-1 represents a pseudogene. The CDR3 spans 19 residues.

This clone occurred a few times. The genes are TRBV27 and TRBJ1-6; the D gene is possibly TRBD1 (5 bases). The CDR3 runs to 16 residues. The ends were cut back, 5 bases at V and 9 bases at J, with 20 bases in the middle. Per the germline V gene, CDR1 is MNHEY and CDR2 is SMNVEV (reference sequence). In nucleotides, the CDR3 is TGTGCCAGCAGTGCCTGGAACGGGGGAGTAGGTTCACCCCTCCACTTT. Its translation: CASSAWNGGVGSPLHF.

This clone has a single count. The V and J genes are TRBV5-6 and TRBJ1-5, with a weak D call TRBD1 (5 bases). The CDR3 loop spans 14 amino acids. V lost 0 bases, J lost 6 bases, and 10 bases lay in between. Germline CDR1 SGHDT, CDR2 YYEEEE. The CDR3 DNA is TGTGCCAGCAGCTTGGTAGGCACAGGTCAGCCCCAGCATTTT. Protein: CASSLVGTGQPQHF.

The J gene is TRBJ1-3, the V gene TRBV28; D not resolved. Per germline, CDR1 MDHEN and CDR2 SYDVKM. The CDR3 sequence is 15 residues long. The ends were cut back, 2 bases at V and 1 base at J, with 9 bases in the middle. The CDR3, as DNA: TGTGCCAGCAGTTTAAACGCTAATTCTGGAAACACCATATATTTT. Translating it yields CASSLNANSGNTIYF. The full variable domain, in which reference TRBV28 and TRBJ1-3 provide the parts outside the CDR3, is DVKVTQSSRYLVKRTGEKVFLECVQDMDHENMFWYRQDPGLGLRLIYFSYDVKMKEKGDIPEGYSVSREKKERFSLILESASTNQTSMYLCASSLNANSGNTIYFGEGSWLTVV.

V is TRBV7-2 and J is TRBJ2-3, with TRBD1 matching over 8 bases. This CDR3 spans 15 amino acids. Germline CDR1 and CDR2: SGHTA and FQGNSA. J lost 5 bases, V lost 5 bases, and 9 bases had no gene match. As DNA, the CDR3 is TGTGCCAGCAGCCCAATCCAGGGGGCATTAGATACGCAGTATTTT. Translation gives CASSPIQGALDTQYF.

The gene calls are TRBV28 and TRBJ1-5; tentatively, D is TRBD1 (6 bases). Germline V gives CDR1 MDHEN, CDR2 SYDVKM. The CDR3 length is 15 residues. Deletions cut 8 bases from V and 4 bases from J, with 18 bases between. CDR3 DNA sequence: TGTGCCAGCTCTTATGGGGCAGGGGTTAATCAGCCCCAGCATTTT. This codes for CASSYGAGVNQPQHF. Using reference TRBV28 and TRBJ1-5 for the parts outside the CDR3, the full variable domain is DVKVTQSSRYLVKRTGEKVFLECVQDMDHENMFWYRQDPGLGLRLIYFSYDVKMKEKGDIPEGYSVSREKKERFSLILESASTNQTSMYLCASSYGAGVNQPQHFGDGTRLSIL.

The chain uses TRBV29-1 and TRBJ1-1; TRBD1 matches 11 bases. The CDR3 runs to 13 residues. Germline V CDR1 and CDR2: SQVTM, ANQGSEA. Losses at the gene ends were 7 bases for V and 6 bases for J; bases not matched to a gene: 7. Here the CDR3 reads CSGTGTGGPEAFF. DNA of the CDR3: TGCAGCGGGACGGGGACAGGGGGTCCTGAAGCTTTCTTT.